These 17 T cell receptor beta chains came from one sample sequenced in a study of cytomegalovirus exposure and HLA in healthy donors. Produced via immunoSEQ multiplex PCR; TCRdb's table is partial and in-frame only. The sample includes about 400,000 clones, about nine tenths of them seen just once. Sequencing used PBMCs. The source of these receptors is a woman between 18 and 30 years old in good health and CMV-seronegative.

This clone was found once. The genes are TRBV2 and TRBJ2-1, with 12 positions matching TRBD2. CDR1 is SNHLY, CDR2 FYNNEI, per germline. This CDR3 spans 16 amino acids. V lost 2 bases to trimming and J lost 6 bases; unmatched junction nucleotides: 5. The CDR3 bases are TGTGCCAGCAGTGAACGGACTAGCGGGATCGGCAATGAGCAGTTCTTC. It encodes CASSERTSGIGNEQFF.

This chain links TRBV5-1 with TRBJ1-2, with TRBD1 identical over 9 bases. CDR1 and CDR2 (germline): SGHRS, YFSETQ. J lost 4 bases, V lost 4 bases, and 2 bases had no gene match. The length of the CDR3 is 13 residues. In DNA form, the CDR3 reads TGCGCCAGCAGCGGGGGACAGGGCTATGGCTACACCTTC. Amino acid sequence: CASSGGQGYGYTF.

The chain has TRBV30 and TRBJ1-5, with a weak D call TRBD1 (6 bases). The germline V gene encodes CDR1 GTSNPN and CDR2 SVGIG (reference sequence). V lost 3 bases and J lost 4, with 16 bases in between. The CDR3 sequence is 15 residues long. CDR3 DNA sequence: TGTGCCTGGAGCAACCTACGGACAGAAAATCAGCCCCAGCATTTT. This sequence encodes CAWSNLRTENQPQHF. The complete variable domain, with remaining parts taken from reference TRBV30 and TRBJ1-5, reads SQTIHQWPATLVQPVGSPLSLECTVEGTSNPNLYWYRQAAGRGLQLLFYSVGIGQISSEVPQNLSASRPQDRQFILSSKKLLLSDSGFYLCAWSNLRTENQPQHFGDGTRLSIL.

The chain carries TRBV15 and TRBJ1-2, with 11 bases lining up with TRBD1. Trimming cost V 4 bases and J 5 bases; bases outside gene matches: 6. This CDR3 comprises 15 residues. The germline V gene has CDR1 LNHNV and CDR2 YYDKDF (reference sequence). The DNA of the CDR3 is TGTGCCACCAGCACTCGGACAGGGGGCCCTTATGGCTACACCTTC. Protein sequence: CATSTRTGGPYGYTF.

CDR3 amino acids: CASSFQGQAGELFF. The CDR3, as DNA: TGTGCCAGTAGTTTCCAGGGGCAGGCCGGGGAGCTGTTTTTT. The chain employs TRBV19 and TRBJ2-2; D possibly corresponds to TRBD1 (6 bases). This CDR3 comprises 14 residues. V lost 5 bases to trimming and J lost 6 bases, with 13 bases between them. Germline CDR1 and CDR2: LNHDA and SQIVND (reference sequence).

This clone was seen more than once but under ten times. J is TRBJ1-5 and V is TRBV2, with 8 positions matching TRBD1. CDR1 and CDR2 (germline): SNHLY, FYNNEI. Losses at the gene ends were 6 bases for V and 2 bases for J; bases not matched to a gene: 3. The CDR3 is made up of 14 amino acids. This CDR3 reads CASSRRGRNQPQHF. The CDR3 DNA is TGTGCCAGCAGCCGCAGGGGGCGCAATCAGCCCCAGCATTTT. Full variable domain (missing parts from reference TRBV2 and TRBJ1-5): EPEVTQTPSHQVTQMGQEVILRCVPISNHLYFYWYRQILGQKVEFLVSFYNNEISEKSEIFDDQFSVERPDGSNFTLKIRSTKLEDSAMYFCASSRRGRNQPQHFGDGTRLSIL.

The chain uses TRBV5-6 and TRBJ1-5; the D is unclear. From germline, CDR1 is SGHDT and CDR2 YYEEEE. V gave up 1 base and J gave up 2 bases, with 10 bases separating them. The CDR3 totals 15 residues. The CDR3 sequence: CASSLWQDGNQPQHF. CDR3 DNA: TGTGCCAGCAGCTTGTGGCAGGATGGCAATCAGCCCCAGCATTTT.

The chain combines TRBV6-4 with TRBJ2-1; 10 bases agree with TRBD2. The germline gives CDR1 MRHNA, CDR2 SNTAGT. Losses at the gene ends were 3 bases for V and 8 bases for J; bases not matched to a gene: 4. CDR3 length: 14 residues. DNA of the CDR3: TGTGCCAGCAGTGAATCTAGCGGGAGTCATGAGCAGTTCTTC. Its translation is CASSESSGSHEQFF.

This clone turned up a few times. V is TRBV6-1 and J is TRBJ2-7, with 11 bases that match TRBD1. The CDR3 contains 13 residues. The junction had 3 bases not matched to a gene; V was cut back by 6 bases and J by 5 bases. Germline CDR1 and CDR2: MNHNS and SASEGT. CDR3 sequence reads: CASSRDRGDEQYF. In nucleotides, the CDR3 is TGTGCCAGCAGCCGGGACAGGGGGGACGAGCAGTACTTC.

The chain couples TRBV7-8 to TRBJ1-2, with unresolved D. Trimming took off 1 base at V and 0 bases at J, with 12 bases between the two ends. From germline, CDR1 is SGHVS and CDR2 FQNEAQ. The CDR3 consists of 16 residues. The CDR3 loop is CASSLGRGRTNYGYTF. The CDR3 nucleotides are TGTGCCAGCAGCTTAGGCCGGGGAAGAACTAACTATGGCTACACCTTC.

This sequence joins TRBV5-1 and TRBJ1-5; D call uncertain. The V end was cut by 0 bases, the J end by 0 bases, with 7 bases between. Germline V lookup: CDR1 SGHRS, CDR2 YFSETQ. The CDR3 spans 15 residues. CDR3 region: CASSLGGHSNQPQHF. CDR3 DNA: TGCGCCAGCAGCTTGGGCGGCCATAGCAATCAGCCCCAGCATTTT. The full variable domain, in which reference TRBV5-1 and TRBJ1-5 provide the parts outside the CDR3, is KAGVTQTPRYLIKTRGQQVTLSCSPISGHRSVSWYQQTPGQGLQFLFEYFSETQRNKGNFPGRFSGRQFSNSRSEMNVSTLELGDSALYLCASSLGGHSNQPQHFGDGTRLSIL.

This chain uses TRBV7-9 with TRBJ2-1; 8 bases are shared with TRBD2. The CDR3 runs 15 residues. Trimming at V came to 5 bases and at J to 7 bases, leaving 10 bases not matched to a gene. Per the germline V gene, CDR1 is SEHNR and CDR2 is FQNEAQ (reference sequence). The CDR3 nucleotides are TGTGCCAGCAGCACGGGACTAGTTTTCAAAAATGAGCAGTTCTTC. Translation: CASSTGLVFKNEQFF.

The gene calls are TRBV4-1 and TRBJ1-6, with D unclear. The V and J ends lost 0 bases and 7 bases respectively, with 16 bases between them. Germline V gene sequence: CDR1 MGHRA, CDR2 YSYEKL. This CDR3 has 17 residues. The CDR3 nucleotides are TGCGCCAGCAGCCAAGATCGAGGCGGGCGGATAAATTCACCCCTCCACTTT. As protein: CASSQDRGGRINSPLHF.

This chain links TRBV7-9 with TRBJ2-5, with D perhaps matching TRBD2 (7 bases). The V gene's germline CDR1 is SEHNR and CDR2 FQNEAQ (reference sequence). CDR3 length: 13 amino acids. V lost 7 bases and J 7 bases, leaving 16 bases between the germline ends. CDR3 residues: CASIARGAGTQYF. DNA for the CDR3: TGTGCCAGCATCGCCCGGGGGGCGGGGACCCAGTACTTC. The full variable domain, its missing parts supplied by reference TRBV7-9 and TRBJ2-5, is DTGVSQNPRHKITKRGQNVTFRCDPISEHNRLYWYRQTLGQGPEFLTYFQNEAQLEKSRLLSDRFSAERPKGSFSTLEIQRTEQGDSAMYLCASIARGAGTQYFGPGTRLLVL.

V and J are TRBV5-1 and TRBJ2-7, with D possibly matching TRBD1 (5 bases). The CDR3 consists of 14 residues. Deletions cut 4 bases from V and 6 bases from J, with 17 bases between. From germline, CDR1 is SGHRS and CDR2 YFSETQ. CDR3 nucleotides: TGCGCCAGCAGCCTCGGGCAGGGTCGGGCCGAGCAGTACTTC. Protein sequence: CASSLGQGRAEQYF.

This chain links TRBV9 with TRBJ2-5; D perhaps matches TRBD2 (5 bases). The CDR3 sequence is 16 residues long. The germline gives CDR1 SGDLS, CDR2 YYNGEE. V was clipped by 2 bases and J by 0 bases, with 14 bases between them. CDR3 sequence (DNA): TGTGCCAGCAGCGTCAGAGGGAGTCCGTACCAAGAGACCCAGTACTTC. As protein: CASSVRGSPYQETQYF.

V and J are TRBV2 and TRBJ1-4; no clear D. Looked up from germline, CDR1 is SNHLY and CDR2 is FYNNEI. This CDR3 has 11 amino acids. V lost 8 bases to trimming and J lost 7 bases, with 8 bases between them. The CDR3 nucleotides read TGTGCCAGCCAGTATGCTGAAAAACTGTTTTTT. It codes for CASQYAEKLFF.